This passage covers 19 T cell receptor beta chains from one sample sequenced in a study of CD8+CD57+ T cells in acquired aplastic anemia. Template material for TCR beta VDJ and CDR3 profiling consisted of genomic DNA. TCRdb re-analysed the reads in MiXCR, keeping a single row per CDR3 protein. This repertoire shows some 240,000 distinct CDR3 sequences, 34% found once; its top ten account for 0.9% to 1.2%. Input material: sorted CD4+, CD8+, or CD8+CD57+ T cells (not recorded which) from PBMCs. The receptors here all came from a human donor in good health, serving as a control.

The rearrangement links TRBV24-1 to TRBJ1-5; 7 bases agree with TRBD1. The V gene's germline CDR1 is KGHDR and CDR2 SFDVKD. Trimming cost V 11 bases and J 2 bases; bases outside gene matches: 11. The CDR3 length is 15 residues. As DNA, the CDR3 is TGTGCCATCGTCGGGACAGATTACTGCAATCAGCCCCAGCATTTT. As protein: CAIVGTDYCNQPQHF.

This clonotype was recorded at least ten times. This chain uses TRBV20-1 with TRBJ1-4; D remains ambiguous. From germline, CDR1 is DFQATT and CDR2 SNEGSKA (reference sequence). The germline V and J ends were trimmed by 1 base and 7 bases, with 13 bases remaining between them. This CDR3 has 14 amino acids. CDR3 residues: CSARVSGRSEKLFF. CDR3 sequence (DNA): TGCAGTGCTAGAGTGTCCGGGAGGAGTGAAAAACTGTTTTTT.

The chain uses TRBV2 and TRBJ1-3; D is ambiguous. The V gene lost 8 bases and the J gene lost 7 bases, with 12 bases spanning the gap. The CDR3 covers 12 residues. Germline CDR1 and CDR2: SNHLY and FYNNEI. CDR3 residues: CASAIPLNTIYF. The CDR3 DNA reads as TGTGCCAGCGCAATACCCCTGAACACCATATATTTT.

This clonotype was seen repeatedly, ten times or more. The chain couples TRBV19 to TRBJ1-5; unclear D gene. V lost 3 bases and J lost 7, with 13 bases in between. This CDR3 has 14 amino acids. Germline V gives CDR1 LNHDA, CDR2 SQIVND (reference sequence). CDR3 nucleotide sequence: TGTGCCAGTAGTATTCGAGGCGCAGACCAGCCCCAGCATTTT. This encodes CASSIRGADQPQHF.

This clonotype was seen more than once but under ten times. As DNA, the CDR3 is TGCGCCAGCAGCTTGTCTAGCGGGAGTTTGGGTGAGCAGTTCTTC. Protein: CASSLSSGSLGEQFF. The chain links TRBV5-1 to TRBJ2-1, with 10 positions matching TRBD2. This CDR3 spans 15 amino acids. The trim removed 1 base at V and 9 bases at J, leaving 7 bases unmatched. Germline lookup yields CDR1 SGHRS and CDR2 YFSETQ. Together with reference TRBV5-1 and TRBJ2-1, the CDR3 gives the full variable domain: KAGVTQTPRYLIKTRGQQVTLSCSPISGHRSVSWYQQTPGQGLQFLFEYFSETQRNKGNFPGRFSGRQFSNSRSEMNVSTLELGDSALYLCASSLSSGSLGEQFFGPGTRLTVL.

In its sample, this clonotype was seen once. This chain links TRBV15 with TRBJ2-7, with 9 bases lining up with TRBD1. Losses at the gene ends were 0 bases for V and 2 bases for J; bases not matched to a gene: 8. The CDR3 consists of 17 residues. Germline V gene lookup returns CDR1 LNHNV and CDR2 YYDKDF (reference sequence). In nucleotides, the CDR3 is TGTGCCACCAGCAGAGATAAGTCAACAGGGGGCGCCTACGAGCAGTACTTC. Encoded protein: CATSRDKSTGGAYEQYF.

This clonotype was detected only a few times. The J gene is TRBJ1-1, the V gene TRBV6-5; D is perhaps TRBD1 (5 bases). The germline CDR1 and CDR2 sequences are MNHEY and SVGAGI. The CDR3 extends over 17 amino acids. The V and J ends lost 3 bases and 1 base respectively, with 18 bases between them. The CDR3 DNA reads TGTGCCAGCAGTTATCTAAATCCGGGACGGTCGAACACTGAAGCTTTCTTT. Its protein product is CASSYLNPGRSNTEAFF.

This clonotype was detected ten times or more. V usage is TRBV24-1 and J usage is TRBJ2-5; possibly TRBD1 or TRBD2 for D (6 bases each). Trimming stripped 1 base from V and 4 bases from J, with 9 bases between. Germline CDR1 and CDR2: KGHDR and SFDVKD. The CDR3 extends over 14 amino acids. The CDR3: CATSDLGGRETQYF. The CDR3 bases are TGTGCCACCAGTGATTTAGGGGGGAGAGAGACCCAGTACTTC.

The genes are TRBV9 and TRBJ2-5; TRBD2 aligns across 10 bases. This CDR3 is built from 15 residues. After removal of 2 bases from V and 9 bases from J, the junction contained 10 bases not matched to a gene. From germline, CDR1 is SGDLS and CDR2 YYNGEE. The CDR3, as DNA: TGTGCCAGCAGCGTTCTAGCGGGAGCAAGGGAGGCCCAGTACTTC. Amino acid sequence: CASSVLAGAREAQYF.

Remarks on this clonotype: Given a much more abundant clone one base away, this may be a read error. V is TRBV2 and J is TRBJ2-2; D call uncertain. The CDR3 sequence is 12 residues long. V was clipped by 8 bases and J by 3 bases, with 7 bases between them. CDR1 SNHLY and CDR2 FYNNEI come from the germline V gene. In DNA form, the CDR3 reads TGTGCCAGCGCCCAGGACACCGGGGAGCTGTTTTTT. Translating gives CASAQDTGELFF.

About this clonotype: Because the CDR3 is missing its conserved closing phenylalanine or tryptophan, this is likely a read error. The DNA is omitted, as the CDR3 cannot be located on it reliably, and the CDR3 follows TCRdb's listing. This CDR3 reads CATSRDLT. The chain carries TRBV15 and TRBJ1-6. A total of 8 residues make up the CDR3, ends included. The germline CDR1 and CDR2 sequences are LNHNV and YYDKDF (reference sequence).

This clonotype was counted at least ten times. This chain uses TRBV20-1 with TRBJ2-3; D is undetermined. The CDR3 extends over 13 amino acids. The ends were cut back, 1 base at V and 2 bases at J, with 7 bases in the middle. Germline-derived CDR1 and CDR2 are DFQATT and SNEGSKA (reference sequence). CDR3 in DNA: TGCAGTGCTAGAGGATTCTACACAGATACGCAGTATTTT. Its protein product is CSARGFYTDTQYF.

This clonotype was recorded a few times. The rearrangement uses TRBV30 and TRBJ2-7; D unresolved. The CDR3 spans 17 residues. Germline V gives CDR1 GTSNPN, CDR2 SVGIG (reference sequence). V lost 0 bases, J lost 0 bases, and 18 bases lay in between. The CDR3 is CAWSVSFWRLSSYEQYF. Written as DNA, the CDR3 is TGTGCCTGGAGTGTTAGTTTTTGGCGTTTAAGCTCCTACGAGCAGTACTTC.

This clonotype was recorded at least ten times. The rearrangement links TRBV4-1 to TRBJ1-2; D not resolved. V shed 5 bases and J shed 0 bases, with 13 bases lying between them. The CDR3 runs to 15 residues. Germline loops: CDR1 MGHRA, CDR2 YSYEKL. CDR3 sequence: CASSAVGRANYGYTF. The DNA for the CDR3 is TGCGCCAGCAGCGCCGTGGGAAGAGCTAACTATGGCTACACCTTC.

The table lists this clonotype with a few counts. Lacking the conserved final phenylalanine or tryptophan, this CDR3 likely reflects a read error. The J gene is TRBJ1-2, the V gene TRBV10-1; D not certain. Per the germline V gene, CDR1 is WNHNN and CDR2 is SYGVQD (reference sequence). The CDR3 has 15 amino acids. The CDR3 nucleotides are TGTGCCAGCAGTTACTCTTTTTTCGAGTTCTATGGCTACACCCTC. Its protein is CASSYSFFEFYGYTL.

Details on this clonotype: Mismatch with germline at one junction end may stem from a read error. The chain combines TRBV6-1 with TRBJ2-5; D unresolved. This CDR3 has 15 amino acids. Germline-derived CDR1 and CDR2 are MNHNS and SASEGT. CDR3 sequence reads: CAGSELFQWQETQYF. DNA for the CDR3: TGTGCCGGCAGTGAGTTGTTCCAGTGGCAAGAGACCCAGTACTTC.

This clonotype was seen repeatedly, ten times or more. The chain employs TRBV20-1 and TRBJ2-5; 7 bases agree with TRBD1. V was clipped by 5 bases and J by 3 bases; unmatched bases: 6. Germline V CDR1 and CDR2: DFQATT, SNEGSKA (reference sequence). This CDR3 spans 13 amino acids. CDR3 loop: CSAETGSEETQYF. The DNA for the CDR3 is TGCAGTGCTGAGACAGGGTCGGAAGAGACCCAGTACTTC.

As for this clonotype: The conserved final phenylalanine or tryptophan is absent from the CDR3, which likely points to a read error. The chain has TRBV11-1 and TRBJ1-1; a weak D match, TRBD1 (5 bases). Germline CDR1 reads SGHAT; CDR2 reads FQDESV (reference sequence). V dropped 4 bases and J dropped 5 bases, with 29 bases sitting between them. The CDR3 length is 19 residues. The CDR3, as DNA: TGTGCCAGCAGCTCAAAAGCGGTACCTCTTGTCTCCTGGGGGACTGAAGCTTTCTCT. Its translation is CASSSKAVPLVSWGTEAFS.

The chain uses TRBV2 and TRBJ2-2; D unresolved. The ends were cut back, 6 bases at V and 4 bases at J, with 12 bases in the middle. This CDR3 comprises 14 residues. Germline V gene data show CDR1 as SNHLY and CDR2 as FYNNEI. This CDR3 reads CASRATQLTGELFF. CDR3 coding DNA: TGTGCCAGCAGGGCCACGCAGCTCACCGGGGAGCTGTTTTTT.